Below, one TCR beta chain is given with its context. Antigen specificity is unknown. J lost 1 base, V lost 3 bases, and 11 bases had no gene match. Germline assignment: CDR1 ENHRY and CDR2 SYGVKD. The CDR3 consists of 17 residues. The data were obtained in a study of cytomegalovirus exposure and HLA in healthy donors. Points from the study as a whole: Certain sequence variants were highly shared and formed a cluster, and this cluster was likely a sequencing artifact. Among CMV-associated TCR beta chains, most appeared HLA-restricted in a later analysis.

PCR primers comprised 60 Vbeta and 13 Jbeta primers. The repertoire was sequenced with immunoSEQ multiplex PCR; TCRdb's copy has only in-frame clones and lacks some. The sample has about 150,000 clones; 84% are singletons. The rearrangement links TRBV10-3 to TRBJ1-1; 7 bases are a match to TRBD1. The receptor was derived from a boy between 2 and 15 years old in good health and CMV-seronegative. Input material: PBMCs. Here the CDR3 DNA reads TGTGCCATCAGTGACTCCGGAGGGGGCCGAGGGAACACTGAAGCTTTCTTT. Its protein is CAISDSGGGRGNTEAFF.